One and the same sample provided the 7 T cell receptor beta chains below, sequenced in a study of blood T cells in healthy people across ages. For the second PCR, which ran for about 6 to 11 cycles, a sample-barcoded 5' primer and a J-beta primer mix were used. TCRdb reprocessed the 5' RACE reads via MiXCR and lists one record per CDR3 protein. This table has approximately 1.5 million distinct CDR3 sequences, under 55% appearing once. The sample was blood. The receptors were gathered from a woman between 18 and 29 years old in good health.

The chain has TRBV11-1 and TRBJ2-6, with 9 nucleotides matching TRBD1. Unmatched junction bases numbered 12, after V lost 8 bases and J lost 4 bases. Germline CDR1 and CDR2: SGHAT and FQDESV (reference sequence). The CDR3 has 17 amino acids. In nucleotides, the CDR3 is TGTGCCAGCGGACAGGGGTATCGTCGGTTGGGGGCCAACGTCCTGACTTTC. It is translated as CASGQGYRRLGANVLTF.

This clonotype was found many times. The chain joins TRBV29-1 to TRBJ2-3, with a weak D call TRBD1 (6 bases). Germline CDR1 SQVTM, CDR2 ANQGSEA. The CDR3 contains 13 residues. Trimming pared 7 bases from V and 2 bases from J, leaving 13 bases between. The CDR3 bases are TGCAGCGAAAACCGGGACAACACAGATACGCAGTATTTT. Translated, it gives CSENRDNTDTQYF.

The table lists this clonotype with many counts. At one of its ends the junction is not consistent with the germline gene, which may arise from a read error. The CDR3 is CASRRTGELFF. The CDR3 DNA is TGTGCCAGCAGGCGGACGGGGGAACTGTTTTTT. The genes are TRBV12-3 or TRBV12-4 and TRBJ2-2, with a weak D call TRBD2 (6 bases). The length of the CDR3 is 11 residues.

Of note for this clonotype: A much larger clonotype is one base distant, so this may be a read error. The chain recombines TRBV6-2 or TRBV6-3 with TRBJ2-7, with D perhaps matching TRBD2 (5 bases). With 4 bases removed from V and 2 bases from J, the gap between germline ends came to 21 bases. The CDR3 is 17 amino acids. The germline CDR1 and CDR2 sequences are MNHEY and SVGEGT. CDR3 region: CASSFPLRTGGTYEQYF. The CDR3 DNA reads TGTGCCAGCAGTTTCCCTCTCCGGACTGGCGGTACCTACGAGCAGTACTTC.

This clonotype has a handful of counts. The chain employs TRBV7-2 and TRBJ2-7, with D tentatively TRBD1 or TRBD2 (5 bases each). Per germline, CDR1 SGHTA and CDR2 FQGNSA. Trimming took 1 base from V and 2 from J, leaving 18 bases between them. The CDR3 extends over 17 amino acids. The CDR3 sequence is CASSLVASGREAYEQYF. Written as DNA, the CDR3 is TGTGCCAGCAGCTTAGTTGCGAGCGGCAGGGAAGCCTACGAGCAGTACTTC.

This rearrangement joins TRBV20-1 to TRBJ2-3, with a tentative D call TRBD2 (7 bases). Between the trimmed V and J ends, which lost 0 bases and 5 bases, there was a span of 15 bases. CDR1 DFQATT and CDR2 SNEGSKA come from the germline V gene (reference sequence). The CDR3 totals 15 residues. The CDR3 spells CSARDLGGAGDTQYF. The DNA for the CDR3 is TGCAGTGCTAGAGATCTTGGGGGGGCTGGAGATACGCAGTATTTT.

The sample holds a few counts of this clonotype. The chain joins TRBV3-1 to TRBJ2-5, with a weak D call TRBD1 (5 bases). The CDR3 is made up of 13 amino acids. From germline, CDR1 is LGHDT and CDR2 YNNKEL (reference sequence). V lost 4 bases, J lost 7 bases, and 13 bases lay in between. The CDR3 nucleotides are TGTGCCAGCAGCCTGGACATCTCCAGGACCCAGTACTTC. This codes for CASSLDISRTQYF.